This T cell receptor (beta chain) stems from a study of OX40 agonist ivuxolimab in advanced cancers. A remark on this clone: The antigen is unknown.

The CDR3 runs 14 residues. The germline V and J ends were trimmed by 6 bases and 6 bases, with 17 bases remaining between them. CDR1 and CDR2 from the germline V gene are MDHEN and SYDVKM. Findings of the study overall: In the 0.1 to 3.0 mg/kg range, CD4+ and CD8+ blood T cells had expanded clonally by week 6.

TCRdb's copy holds only in-frame clones and misses some; the assay was immunoSEQ multiplex PCR. The sample contains 79,000 or so clones, under 95% of which appear only once. The clonotype comes from an adult with an advanced solid tumor such as melanoma, head and neck, liver or kidney cancer. The sample was CD4+ or CD8+ T cells sorted from blood, taken in a trial of the OX40 agonist ivuxolimab. The chain combines TRBV28 with TRBJ1-1; tentative D call: TRBD1 (5 bases). As DNA, the CDR3 is TGTGCCAGCAGCTCGGGGACTGGATCGGCTGAAGCTTTCTTT. The encoded protein is CASSSGTGSAEAFF.